This is a list of T cell receptor beta chains from one sample in a study of T-cell memory formation after mild COVID-19. TCRdb re-derived calls from the 5' RACE reads in MiXCR, one entry per CDR3 protein. The sample contains roughly 400,000 distinct CDR3 sequences, approximately 15% of which appear only once. The sequencing sample was made of PBMCs or a T cell subset sorted from them (not recorded which). Receptors were obtained from a man between 18 and 35 years old who had mild COVID-19 (a few samples of this study predate the infection). Cell type and time point are not known. Each CDR3 is given with its conserved first and last residue. The D gene is left open where the match is weak. Clone size is given for some rows only: seen once, a few or many times, or a class if the clone is expanded.

d_gene: .; abundance: .; j_gene: TRBJ1-4; v_gene: TRBV15; CDR3aa: CATSRDAGPGEKLFF; CDR3nt: TGTGCCACCAGCAGAGATGCAGGTCCGGGGGAAAAACTGTTTTTT
d_gene: TRBD1; abundance: few; j_gene: TRBJ2-1; v_gene: TRBV10-3; CDR3aa: CAISETTTGARNEQFF; CDR3nt: TGTGCCATCAGTGAGACAACGACAGGGGCGCGGAATGAGCAGTTCTTC
d_gene: .; abundance: many; j_gene: TRBJ1-2; v_gene: TRBV7-2; CDR3aa: CASSRDGVYGYTF; CDR3nt: TGTGCCAGCAGCCGGGACGGTGTCTATGGCTACACCTTC
d_gene: .; abundance: .; j_gene: TRBJ2-2; v_gene: TRBV20-1; CDR3aa: CSARDLGTGELFF; CDR3nt: TGCAGTGCTAGAGATCTAGGGACCGGGGAGCTGTTTTTT
d_gene: TRBD2; abundance: .; j_gene: TRBJ2-1; v_gene: TRBV5-1; CDR3aa: CASSRSLSGEGEQFF; CDR3nt: TGCGCCAGCAGCCGGTCGCTTAGCGGGGAAGGTGAGCAGTTCTTC
d_gene: TRBD2; abundance: few; j_gene: TRBJ2-2; v_gene: TRBV10-2; CDR3aa: CASLFSGTTGTGELFF; CDR3nt: TGCGCCAGCCTCTTTAGCGGGACCACTGGGACCGGGGAGCTGTTTTTT
d_gene: .; abundance: few; j_gene: TRBJ1-2; v_gene: TRBV5-1; CDR3aa: CASSPRETYGYTF; CDR3nt: TGCGCCAGCAGCCCGAGGGAGACCTATGGCTACACCTTC
d_gene: .; abundance: many; j_gene: TRBJ2-7; v_gene: TRBV13; CDR3aa: CASSLGPGGGRYEQYF; CDR3nt: TGTGCCAGCAGCTTAGGCCCTGGGGGCGGAAGGTACGAGCAGTACTTC
d_gene: TRBD1; abundance: .; j_gene: TRBJ2-4; v_gene: TRBV6-2/TRBV6-3; CDR3aa: CASQSGQGINIQYF; CDR3nt: TGTGCCAGCCAATCGGGACAGGGGATAAACATTCAGTACTTC
d_gene: TRBD2; abundance: many; j_gene: TRBJ2-1; v_gene: TRBV20-1; CDR3aa: CSARETGGRDNEQFF; CDR3nt: TGCAGTGCTAGAGAGACGGGGGGGAGGGACAATGAGCAGTTCTTC
d_gene: .; abundance: few; j_gene: TRBJ2-7; v_gene: TRBV6-2/TRBV6-3; CDR3aa: CASSYSGSRGEQYF; CDR3nt: TGTGCCAGCAGTTACTCCGGGTCAAGAGGCGAGCAGTACTTC